The rows below give T cell receptor beta chains drawn from one sample of a study of CD8 T cells in ankylosing spondylitis. TCRdb independently ran MiXCR on the 5' RACE reads; one entry per CDR3 protein. Here the sample spans approximately 350,000 distinct CDR3 sequences, 14% to 15% being singletons. The sequenced sample consisted of blood, either unsorted or a sorted T cell fraction (not recorded which). These receptors all come from a male donor with ankylosing spondylitis or in good health (not recorded which). Both conserved end residues are part of each CDR3. A D gene is named only where the DNA matches it firmly. Part of the rows lack a size; the others show once, few, many or a class for expanded clones.

NA TRBJ2-3 NA TRBV5-1 CASSSDRGGGDTQYF TGCGCCAGCAGCTCCGACCGGGGCGGTGGTGATACGCAGTATTTT
NA TRBJ1-1 NA TRBV7-9 CASSGAIGAFF TGTGCCAGCAGCGGCGCAATTGGAGCTTTCTTT
TRBD1 TRBJ1-2 few TRBV5-1 CASSSLQGAGDYGYTF TGCGCCAGCAGCTCGTTACAGGGGGCTGGTGACTATGGCTACACCTTC
TRBD1 TRBJ2-2 few TRBV20-1 CSARRDRRTGELFF TGCAGTGCTAGGCGGGACAGGAGGACCGGGGAGCTGTTTTTT
TRBD2 TRBJ2-1 few TRBV29-1 CSVRLAGGRSSYNEQFF TGCAGCGTTCGGCTAGCGGGGGGCCGAAGCTCCTACAATGAGCAGTTCTTC
NA TRBJ2-6 NA TRBV2 CASSDGAGANVLTF TGTGCCAGCAGTGACGGGGCTGGGGCCAACGTCCTGACTTTC
TRBD2 TRBJ2-2 NA TRBV12-3/TRBV12-4 CASSRTSGARTGELFF TGTGCCAGCAGTCGGACTAGCGGGGCCCGAACCGGGGAGCTGTTTTTT
TRBD1 TRBJ2-2 many TRBV10-1 CASSDLPGTGRGTGELFF TGCGCCAGCAGCGATCTACCCGGGACAGGGCGAGGGACCGGGGAGCTGTTTTTT
NA TRBJ1-1 many TRBV15 CATSSRYRGVTNTEAFF TGTGCCACCAGCAGCCGATACCGGGGGGTCACAAACACTGAAGCTTTCTTT
NA TRBJ2-7 NA TRBV19 CASSSKGGLEQYF TGTGCCAGTAGCTCCAAAGGAGGGCTCGAGCAGTACTTC
TRBD2 TRBJ2-7 NA TRBV10-3 CATLAGAGYEQYF TGTGCCACCTTAGCGGGAGCGGGCTACGAGCAGTACTTC
TRBD2 TRBJ2-1 few TRBV11-2 CASSPTSGGNEQFF TGTGCCAGCAGCCCCACCTCGGGGGGGAATGAGCAGTTCTTC
TRBD1 TRBJ1-2 NA TRBV20-1 CSADVTGRVNYGYTF TGCAGTGCCGACGTGACAGGGCGGGTGAACTATGGCTACACCTTC
NA TRBJ2-3 few TRBV30 CACPRGALTDTQYF TGTGCCTGCCCAAGGGGGGCTCTCACAGATACGCAGTATTTT
TRBD1 TRBJ1-6 few TRBV20-1 CSAGQDRGNSPLHF TGCAGTGCTGGGCAGGACAGGGGGAATTCACCCCTCCACTTT
NA TRBJ2-5 NA TRBV7-2 CASSSSTSRGQETQYF TGTGCCAGCAGCTCAAGTACCTCCCGGGGCCAAGAGACCCAGTACTTC
NA TRBJ2-3 few TRBV12-3/TRBV12-4 CASSLPTGTDTQYF TGTGCCAGCAGCTTACCCACAGGGACAGATACGCAGTATTTT
NA TRBJ2-1 NA TRBV4-1 CASSLAWDITYNEQFF TGCGCCAGCAGCCTCGCATGGGACATTACCTACAATGAGCAGTTCTTC
NA TRBJ1-6 NA TRBV7-2 CASAYAGYSPLHF TGTGCCAGCGCATACGCCGGGTATTCACCCCTCCACTTT